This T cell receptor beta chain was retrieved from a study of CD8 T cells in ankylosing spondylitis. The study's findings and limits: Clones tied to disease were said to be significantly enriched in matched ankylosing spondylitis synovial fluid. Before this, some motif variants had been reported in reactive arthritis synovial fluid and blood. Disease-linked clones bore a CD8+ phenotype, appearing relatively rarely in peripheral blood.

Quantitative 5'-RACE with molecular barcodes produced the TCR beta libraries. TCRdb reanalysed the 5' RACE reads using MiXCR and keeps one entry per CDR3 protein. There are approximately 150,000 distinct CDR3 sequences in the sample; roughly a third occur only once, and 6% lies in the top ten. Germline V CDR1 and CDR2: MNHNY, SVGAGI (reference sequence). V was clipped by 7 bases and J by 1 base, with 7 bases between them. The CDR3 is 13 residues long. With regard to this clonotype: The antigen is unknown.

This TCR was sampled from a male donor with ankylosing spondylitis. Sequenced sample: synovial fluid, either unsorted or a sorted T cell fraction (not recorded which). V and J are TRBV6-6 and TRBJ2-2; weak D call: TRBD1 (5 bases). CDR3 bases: TGTGCCAGCAACGGACAGAACACCGGGGAGCTGTTTTTT. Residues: CASNGQNTGELFF.